This TCR beta chain was observed in a study of blood T cell repertoires in COVID-19. Study-wide context: Italy, Spain and the United States were the sources of the convalescent and acute COVID-19 samples. PBMCs, B-cell-depleted T cells, or T cells provided the cDNA or gDNA that made up the material.

The CDR3 extends over 13 amino acids. Germline CDR1 is MNHNS and CDR2 is SASEGT. Trimming stripped 0 bases from V and 4 bases from J, with 6 bases between. Per the original data handling: Estimation of nucleated cell counts relied on the amplification of reference gene primers. Generated by immunoSEQ multiplex PCR, the TCRdb table keeps only in-frame clones and is missing some. V and J calls and clone size are copied from that table; D and trimming were computed from the DNA. This table holds roughly 57,000 clones, about 76% found once. The sequenced sample consisted of peripheral blood. This receptor was taken from a man between 70 and 80 years old with active or convalescent COVID-19. This chain uses TRBV6-1 with TRBJ1-1; D gene unclear. The chain's CDR3 is CASSEARGTEAFF. DNA of the CDR3: TGTGCCAGCAGTGAAGCGCGAGGCACTGAAGCTTTCTTT.